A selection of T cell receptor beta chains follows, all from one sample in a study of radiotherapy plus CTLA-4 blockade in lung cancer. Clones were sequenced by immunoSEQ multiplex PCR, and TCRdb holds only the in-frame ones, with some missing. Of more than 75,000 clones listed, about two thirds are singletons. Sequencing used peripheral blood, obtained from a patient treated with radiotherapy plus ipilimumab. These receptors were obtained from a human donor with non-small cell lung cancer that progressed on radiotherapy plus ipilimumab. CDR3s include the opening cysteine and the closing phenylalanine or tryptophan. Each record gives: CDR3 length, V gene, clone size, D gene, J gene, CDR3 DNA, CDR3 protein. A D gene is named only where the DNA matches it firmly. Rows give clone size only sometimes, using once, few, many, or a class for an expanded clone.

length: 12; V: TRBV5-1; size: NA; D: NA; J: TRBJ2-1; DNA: TGCGCCAGTGCACAGGGTTACAATGAGCAGTTCTTC; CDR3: CASAQGYNEQFF
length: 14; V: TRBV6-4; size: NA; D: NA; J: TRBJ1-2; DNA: TGTGCCAGCAGTGACGGCAGTGCTAACTATGGCTACACCTTC; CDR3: CASSDGSANYGYTF
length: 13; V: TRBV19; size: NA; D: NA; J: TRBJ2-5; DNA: TGTGCCAGTAGGGGGGGATCTTCCTGGACCCAGTACTTC; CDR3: CASRGGSSWTQYF
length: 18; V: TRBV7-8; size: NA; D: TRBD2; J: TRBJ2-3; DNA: TGTGCCAGCAGCCTGCCGGGGACTAGCGGGGGGCAGCGAGATACGCAGTATTTT; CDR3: CASSLPGTSGGQRDTQYF
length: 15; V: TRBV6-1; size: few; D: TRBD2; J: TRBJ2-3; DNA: TGTGCCAGCACCCCAGAGTGGACTAGCGGGGATACGCAGTATTTT; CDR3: CASTPEWTSGDTQYF
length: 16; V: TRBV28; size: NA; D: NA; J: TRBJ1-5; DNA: TGTGCCAGCAGTTATCCCGGTCAGGGAAGGAATCAGCCCCAGCATTTT; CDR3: CASSYPGQGRNQPQHF
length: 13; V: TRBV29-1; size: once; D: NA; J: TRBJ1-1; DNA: TGCAGCGTTGTAGACAGAAGGAACACTGAAGCTTTCTTT; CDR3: CSVVDRRNTEAFF
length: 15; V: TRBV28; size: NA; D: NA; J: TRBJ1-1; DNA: TGTGCCAGCAGTTTATCGTTTGGGGGGGACACTGAAGCTTTCTTT; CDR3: CASSLSFGGDTEAFF
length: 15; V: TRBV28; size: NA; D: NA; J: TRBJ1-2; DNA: TGTGCCAGCAGTTTAGCCGGGGATATTGACTATGGCTACACCTTC; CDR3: CASSLAGDIDYGYTF
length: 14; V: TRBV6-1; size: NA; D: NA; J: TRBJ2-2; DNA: TGTGCCAGCAACCCCTCCCCTGGATCCGGGGAGCTGTTTTTT; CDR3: CASNPSPGSGELFF
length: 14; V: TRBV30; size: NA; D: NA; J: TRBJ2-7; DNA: TGTGCCTGGAGTTTAGGCAGGGGCCTCTACGAGCAGTACTTC; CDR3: CAWSLGRGLYEQYF
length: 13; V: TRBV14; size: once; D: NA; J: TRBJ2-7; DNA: TGTGCCAGCAGCCAAGTGGGGAGTCGTAAGGAGTACTTC; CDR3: CASSQVGSRKEYF
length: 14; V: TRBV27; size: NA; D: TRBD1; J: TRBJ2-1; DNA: TGTGCCAGCAGATCGACAGGGAGTAGGGGTGAGCAGTTCTTC; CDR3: CASRSTGSRGEQFF
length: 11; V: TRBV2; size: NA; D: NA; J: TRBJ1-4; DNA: TGTGCCAGCGGGATAAATGAAAAACTGTTTTTT; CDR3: CASGINEKLFF
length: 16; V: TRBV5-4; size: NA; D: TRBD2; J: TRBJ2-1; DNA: TGTGCCAGCAGCCTGCGACTAGCGGGGGATCTGGATGAGCAGTTCTTC; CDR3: CASSLRLAGDLDEQFF
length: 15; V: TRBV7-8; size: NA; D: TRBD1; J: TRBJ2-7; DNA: TGTGCCAGCAGCCTCGAACCGGGACAGGGCTACGAGCAGTACTTC; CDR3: CASSLEPGQGYEQYF
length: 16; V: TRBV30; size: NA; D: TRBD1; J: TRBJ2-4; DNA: TGTGCCTGGAGTGTCGCGGGACAGGTAGCCAAAAACATTCAGTACTTC; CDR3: CAWSVAGQVAKNIQYF
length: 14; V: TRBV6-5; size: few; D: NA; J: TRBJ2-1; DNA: TGTGCCAGCAGTTCGGCGAGTAGAGTCGATGAGCAGTTCTTC; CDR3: CASSSASRVDEQFF
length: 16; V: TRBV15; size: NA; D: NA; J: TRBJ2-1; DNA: TGTGCCACCAGCAGAGTCCCTAGGGACGACCACAATGAGCAGTTCTTC; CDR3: CATSRVPRDDHNEQFF
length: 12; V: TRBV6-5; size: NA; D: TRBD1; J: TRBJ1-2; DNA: TGTGCCAGCAGTGACAGGGGCTATGGCTACACCTTC; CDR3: CASSDRGYGYTF
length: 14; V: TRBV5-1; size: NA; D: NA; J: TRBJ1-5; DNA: TGCGCCAGCAGCCCGGGTTGGGGGACGGAGCCCCAGCATTTT; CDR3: CASSPGWGTEPQHF
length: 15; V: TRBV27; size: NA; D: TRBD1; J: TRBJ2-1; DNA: TGTGCCAGCAGTCCCCGGGTACAGGGGGCCGGTGAGCAGTTCTTC; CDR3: CASSPRVQGAGEQFF
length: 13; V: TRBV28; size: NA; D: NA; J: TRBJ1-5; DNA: TGTGCCAGCGGGGGCGGAGGTTATGAGCCCCAGCATTTT; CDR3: CASGGGGYEPQHF
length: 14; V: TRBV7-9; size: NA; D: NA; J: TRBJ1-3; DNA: TGTGCCAGCAGCTTAACTACCCGGGGAAACACCATATATTTT; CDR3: CASSLTTRGNTIYF
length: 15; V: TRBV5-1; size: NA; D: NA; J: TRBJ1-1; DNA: TGCGCCAGCAGCTTGGCCCACAACGGCCCCTCTGAAGCTTTCTTT; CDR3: CASSLAHNGPSEAFF
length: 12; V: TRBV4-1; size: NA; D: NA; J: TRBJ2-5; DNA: TGCGCCAGCAGCCAAGATACCGGGACCCAGTACTTC; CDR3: CASSQDTGTQYF
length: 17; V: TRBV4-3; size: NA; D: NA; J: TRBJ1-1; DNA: TGCGCCAGCAGCCAAGGCACTGGGAGCTTTATGAACACTGAAGCTTTCTTT; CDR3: CASSQGTGSFMNTEAFF
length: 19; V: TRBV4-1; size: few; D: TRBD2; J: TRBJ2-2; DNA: TGCGCCAGCAGCCTCTATCCCACTGTTAGCGGGAGTGAGGACGGGGAGCTGTTTTTT; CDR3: CASSLYPTVSGSEDGELFF
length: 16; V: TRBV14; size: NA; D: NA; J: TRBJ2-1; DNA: TGTGCCAGCAGCCAAGATGCGGCTAGGAGGCTCTATGAGCAGTTCTTC; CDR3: CASSQDAARRLYEQFF
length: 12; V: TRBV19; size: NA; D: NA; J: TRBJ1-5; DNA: TGTGCCAGTACCTCCCGGCAATGGGCCCAGCATTTT; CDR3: CASTSRQWAQHF
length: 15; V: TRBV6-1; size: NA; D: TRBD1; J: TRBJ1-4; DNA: TGTGCCAGCAGTGGTAGACAGGGTAGCCTTGGGGAACTGTTTTTT; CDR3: CASSGRQGSLGELFF
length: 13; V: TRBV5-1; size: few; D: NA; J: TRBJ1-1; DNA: TGCGCCAGCAGCTTGGCCGGGCAGCTTGAAGCTTTCTTT; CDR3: CASSLAGQLEAFF
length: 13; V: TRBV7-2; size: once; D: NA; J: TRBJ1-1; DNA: TGTGCCAGCAGCTTAGCAGAGAACACTGAAGCTTTCTTT; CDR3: CASSLAENTEAFF
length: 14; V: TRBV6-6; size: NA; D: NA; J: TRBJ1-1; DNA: TGTGCCAGCACCCTACCCGGGATGAACACTGAAGCTTTCTTT; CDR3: CASTLPGMNTEAFF
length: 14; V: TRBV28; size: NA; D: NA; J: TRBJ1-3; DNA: TGTGCCACTCGACGGAGTCTCTCTGGAAACACCATATATTTT; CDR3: CATRRSLSGNTIYF
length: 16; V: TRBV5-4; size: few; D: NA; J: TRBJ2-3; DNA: TGTGCCAGCAGCTTGTGGCCAGCCTCTAGCACAGATACGCAGTATTTT; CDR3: CASSLWPASSTDTQYF
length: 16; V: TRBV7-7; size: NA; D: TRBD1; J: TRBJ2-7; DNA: TGTGCCAGCAGCTTAGGCCGACAGGGGGGATCCTACGAGCAGTACTTC; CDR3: CASSLGRQGGSYEQYF
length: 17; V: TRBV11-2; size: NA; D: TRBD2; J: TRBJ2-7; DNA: TGTGCCAGCAGCCTAGGAGAGGGACTAGCGGGATCCTACGAGCAGTACTTC; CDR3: CASSLGEGLAGSYEQYF
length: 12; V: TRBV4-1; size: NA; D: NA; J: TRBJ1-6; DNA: TGCGCCAGCAGCCAAGGGGTTTACCCTCTCCACTTT; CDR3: CASSQGVYPLHF
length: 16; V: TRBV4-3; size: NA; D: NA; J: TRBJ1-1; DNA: TGCGCCAGCAGCCAAGGGATGACAGGTACGTCGTCTGAAGCTTTCTTT; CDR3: CASSQGMTGTSSEAFF
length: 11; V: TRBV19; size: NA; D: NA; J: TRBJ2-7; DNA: TGTGCCAGTAGTCTGGGGGACGAGCAGTACTTC; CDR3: CASSLGDEQYF
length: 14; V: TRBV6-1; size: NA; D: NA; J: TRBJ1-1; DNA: TGTGCCAGCAGTGTTGAAGGGCCGAACACTGAAGCTTTCTTT; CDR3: CASSVEGPNTEAFF
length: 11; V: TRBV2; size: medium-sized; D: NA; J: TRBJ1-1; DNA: TGTGCCAGCAGCCCGAACACTGAAGCTTTCTTT; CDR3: CASSPNTEAFF
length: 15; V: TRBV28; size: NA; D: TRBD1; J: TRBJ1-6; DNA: TGTGCCAGCAGTTTAGGGGGGAGGGGGCAGAGACCCCTCCACTTT; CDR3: CASSLGGRGQRPLHF
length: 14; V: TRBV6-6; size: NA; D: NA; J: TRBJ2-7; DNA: TGTGCCAGCAGTTATACAGGGAGTTCCTACGAGCAGTACTTC; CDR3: CASSYTGSSYEQYF
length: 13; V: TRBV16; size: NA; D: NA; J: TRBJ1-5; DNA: TGTGCCAGCAGCGTTGACAGCAATCAGCCCCAGCATTTT; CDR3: CASSVDSNQPQHF
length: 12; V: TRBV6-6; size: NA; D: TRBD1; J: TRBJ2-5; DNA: TGTGCCAGCCGGGACAGGGAAGAGACCCAGTACTTC; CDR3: CASRDREETQYF
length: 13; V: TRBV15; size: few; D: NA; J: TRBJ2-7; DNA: TGTGCCACCAGCAGTTCGGACAGAGGGGAGCAGTACTTC; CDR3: CATSSSDRGEQYF
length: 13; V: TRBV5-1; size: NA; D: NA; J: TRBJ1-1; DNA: TGCGCCAGCAGAATCGACTGGACCACTGAAGCTTTCTTT; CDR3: CASRIDWTTEAFF
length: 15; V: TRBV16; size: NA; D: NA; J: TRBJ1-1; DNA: TGTGCCAGCAGCCCCCGGAGGGACATGAACACTGAAGCTTTCTTT; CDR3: CASSPRRDMNTEAFF
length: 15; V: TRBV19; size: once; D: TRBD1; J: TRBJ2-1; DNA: TGTGCCAGTAGGACAGGGGATGGGACCTACAATGAGCAGTTCTTC; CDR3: CASRTGDGTYNEQFF
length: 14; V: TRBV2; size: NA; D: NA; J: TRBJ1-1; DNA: TGTGCCAGCACCCGGCGGGGCAGGGAAGGGGAAGCTTTCTTT; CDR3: CASTRRGREGEAFF
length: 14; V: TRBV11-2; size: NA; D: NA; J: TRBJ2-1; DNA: TGTGCCAGCAGCAAGGACAGCTCCTACAATGAGCAGTTCTTC; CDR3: CASSKDSSYNEQFF
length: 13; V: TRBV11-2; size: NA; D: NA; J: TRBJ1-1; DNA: TGTGCCAGCAGCTTTGGGCAGAACACTGAAGCTTTCTTT; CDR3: CASSFGQNTEAFF
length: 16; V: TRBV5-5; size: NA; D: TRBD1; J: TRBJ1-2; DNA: TGTGCCAGCAGCTTGGTTACAGGGGTAGTAAACTATGGCTACACCTTC; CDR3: CASSLVTGVVNYGYTF
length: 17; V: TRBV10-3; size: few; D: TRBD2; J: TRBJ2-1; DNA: TGTGCCATCAGTACCGGTACTAGCGGGGGGGCTGGCGATGAGCAGTTCTTC; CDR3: CAISTGTSGGAGDEQFF
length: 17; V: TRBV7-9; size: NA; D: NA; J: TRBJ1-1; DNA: TGTGCCAGCAGCTTAGGTCGGGGGGTAAGCTTGAACACTGAAGCTTTCTTT; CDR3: CASSLGRGVSLNTEAFF
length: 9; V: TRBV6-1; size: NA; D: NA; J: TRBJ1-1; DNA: TGTGCCAGCAGTTACCCTGCTTTCTTT; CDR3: CASSYPAFF
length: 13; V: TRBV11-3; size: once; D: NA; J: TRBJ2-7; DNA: TGTGCCAGCAGCTCCGGGACATCGGGCGAGCAGTACTTC; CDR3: CASSSGTSGEQYF